These 31 T cell receptor beta chains originate from one sample sequenced in a study of HIV-infected patients and healthy controls. One entry per CDR3 protein, called by TCRdb with MiXCR from the 5' RACE reads. This table holds over 55,000 distinct CDR3 sequences, about a sixth found once. The sequenced sample was CD4+ T cells from blood. The receptors stem from a human donor in good health.

The J gene is TRBJ2-3, the V gene TRBV11-2, with D possibly matching TRBD2 (6 bases). Trimming cost V 6 bases and J 0 bases, with 16 bases left between them. This CDR3 has 16 amino acids. CDR1 and CDR2 from the germline V gene are SGHAT and FQNNGV. CDR3 in amino acids: CASRTTTGESTDTQYF. The CDR3 region has the DNA TGTGCCAGCAGGACAACAACGGGGGAGAGCACAGATACGCAGTATTTT.

This clonotype has a handful of counts. The chain has TRBV28 and TRBJ2-7; weak D call: TRBD1 (5 bases). CDR1 is MDHEN and CDR2 is SYDVKM in the germline V gene. This CDR3 has 16 residues. Trimming took 1 base from V and 5 from J, leaving 18 bases between them. The DNA for the CDR3 is TGTGCCAGCAGTTTATCGCACAGGCCTAAGATCCACGAGCAGTACTTC. As protein: CASSLSHRPKIHEQYF. The full variable domain, completed using reference TRBV28 and TRBJ2-7, is DVKVTQSSRYLVKRTGEKVFLECVQDMDHENMFWYRQDPGLGLRLIYFSYDVKMKEKGDIPEGYSVSREKKERFSLILESASTNQTSMYLCASSLSHRPKIHEQYFGPGTRLTVT.

This clonotype was seen only a few times. The chain links TRBV24-1 to TRBJ1-5, with D hard to call. Trimming pared 9 bases from V and 6 bases from J, leaving 14 bases between. The CDR3 covers 13 residues. CDR1 and CDR2 from the germline V gene are KGHDR and SFDVKD. Here the CDR3 reads CATATGSSQPQHF. As DNA, the CDR3 is TGTGCCACCGCGACGGGGTCCAGTCAGCCCCAGCATTTT.

The rearrangement uses TRBV28 and TRBJ2-7, with D uncertain. In germline, CDR1 is MDHEN, CDR2 SYDVKM. Trimming shortened V by 8 bases and J by 0 bases, and 5 bases separated the two germline ends. The CDR3 runs 11 residues. CDR3 nucleotides: TGTGCCAGCCAGGACTCCTACGAGCAGTACTTC. Its translation is CASQDSYEQYF.

Many counts were recorded for this clonotype. J is TRBJ2-3 and V is TRBV6-6; tentative D call: TRBD1 (6 bases). V was clipped by 6 bases and J by 0 bases, with 10 bases between them. This CDR3 has 14 residues. Germline V lookup: CDR1 MNHNY, CDR2 SVGAGI (reference sequence). The CDR3 loop is CASRRTASTDTQYF. CDR3 coding DNA: TGTGCCAGCAGGCGGACAGCTAGCACAGATACGCAGTATTTT.

This clonotype was detected only a few times. DNA for the CDR3: TGTGCCAGCAGCCCCCAAATCTCAAAGACAGGGCGGTCCTACAATGAGCAGTTCTTC. This gives the protein CASSPQISKTGRSYNEQFF. J is TRBJ2-1 and V is TRBV14; 7 bases agree with TRBD1. V lost 4 bases, J lost 1 base, and 16 bases stayed unmatched. Per germline, CDR1 SGHDN and CDR2 FVKESK. The CDR3 length is 19 residues.

This clonotype was counted at least ten times. The rearrangement uses TRBV6-2 or TRBV6-3 and TRBJ1-5; 8 nucleotides align to TRBD1. This CDR3 has 11 amino acids. CDR1 MNHEY and CDR2 SVGEGT come from the germline V gene. The ends lost 8 bases at V and 10 bases at J; junction bases unmatched: 4. As DNA, the CDR3 is TGTGCCAGCGGACAGGGACTTCCCCAGCATTTT. Its protein is CASGQGLPQHF.

This clonotype was found many times. The CDR3 nucleotides read TGTGCCAGCCCCTCGGGACTAGCGGGAGGCATAGCCAAAAACATTCAGTACTTC. Protein sequence: CASPSGLAGGIAKNIQYF. The chain is built from TRBV5-6 and TRBJ2-4, with TRBD2 matching over 15 bases. Germline trimming cut 7 bases from V and 0 bases from J; bases unmatched to any gene: 8. CDR1 SGHDT and CDR2 YYEEEE come from the germline V gene. This CDR3 is 18 amino acids long.

CDR3 nucleotides: TGTGCCAGCTCACCACCGAGGGGCCGCCTGGGCTACGAGCAGTACTTC. Protein sequence: CASSPPRGRLGYEQYF. The chain is built from TRBV18 and TRBJ2-7; D may correspond to TRBD1 or TRBD2 (5 bases each). V was trimmed by 0 bases and J by 3 bases, leaving 15 bases between them. Germline CDR1 and CDR2: KGHSH and LQKENI. This CDR3 region has 16 residues.

This clonotype turned up a few times. The chain carries TRBV29-1 and TRBJ2-3; 9 nucleotides match TRBD1. The CDR3 totals 13 residues. With V trimmed by 4 bases and J by 8 bases, 7 bases remained unmatched. Germline V gene lookup returns CDR1 SQVTM and CDR2 ANQGSEA. The CDR3 loop reads CSVGGQGYLTQYF. Written as DNA, the CDR3 is TGCAGCGTTGGAGGACAGGGGTACCTTACGCAGTATTTT.

The chain employs TRBV29-1 and TRBJ1-4; possibly TRBD1 for D (5 bases). CDR1 SQVTM and CDR2 ANQGSEA come from the germline V gene. Trimming cost V 4 bases and J 2 bases, with 8 bases left between them. The CDR3 is made up of 13 amino acids. The CDR3: CSVGGTTNEKLFF. CDR3 nucleotide sequence: TGCAGCGTTGGAGGGACCACTAATGAAAAACTGTTTTTT.

This chain joins TRBV12-3 or TRBV12-4 and TRBJ2-3; 8 bases are shared with TRBD2. This CDR3 spans 14 amino acids. J was trimmed by 6 bases and V by 6 bases; bases with no gene match: 8. This chain's CDR3 is CASRPGLASDTQYF. Written as DNA, the CDR3 is TGTGCCAGCAGACCCGGACTAGCCTCGGATACGCAGTATTTT.

This clonotype was found many times. V is TRBV5-4 and J is TRBJ2-7; 10 nucleotides align to TRBD2. Trimming took 0 bases from V and 5 from J; bases not matched to a gene: 8. Germline loops: CDR1 SGHNT, CDR2 YYREEE (reference sequence). The CDR3 is made up of 16 amino acids. The DNA for the CDR3 is TGTGCCAGCAGCTTGGCCGCGGCTAGCGGGGGTAACGAGCAGTACTTC. Its translation is CASSLAAASGGNEQYF.

This clonotype has just a few counts. The chain carries TRBV11-2 and TRBJ2-1; D is uncertain. Germline V CDR1 and CDR2: SGHAT, FQNNGV. CDR3 size: 16 residues. Trimming pared 5 bases from V and 6 bases from J, leaving 20 bases between. The CDR3 protein is CASSPGPEQRSNEQFF. The DNA of the CDR3 is TGTGCCAGCAGCCCTGGGCCCGAACAAAGATCCAATGAGCAGTTCTTC.

This clonotype has just a few counts. V gene TRBV28 combines with J gene TRBJ1-3, with D uncertain. The CDR3 has 16 amino acids. Looked up from germline, CDR1 is MDHEN and CDR2 is SYDVKM. The germline V and J ends were trimmed by 3 bases and 0 bases, with 12 bases remaining between them. The CDR3 DNA reads TGTGCCAGCAGTTTTTTGACGGCTTACTCTGGAAACACCATATATTTT. Translation gives CASSFLTAYSGNTIYF.

The genes are TRBV9 and TRBJ2-3, with D perhaps TRBD1 (6 bases). The CDR3 loop spans 18 amino acids. The germline gives CDR1 SGDLS, CDR2 YYNGEE. V gave up 2 bases and J gave up 2 bases, with 21 bases separating them. CDR3 protein: CASSVTVQTGTSTDTQYF. The DNA for the CDR3 is TGTGCCAGCAGCGTCACAGTTCAGACAGGTACCTCCACAGATACGCAGTATTTT.

A remark on this clonotype: One end of the junction does not line up with germline, which may come from a read error. This rearrangement joins TRBV20-1 to TRBJ2-1; weak D call: TRBD1 (5 bases). The CDR3 totals 13 residues. Germline CDR1 reads DFQATT; CDR2 reads SNEGSKA (reference sequence). The CDR3 here is CSARLGQYNKQFF. CDR3 DNA sequence: TGCAGTGCTAGACTGGGGCAGTACAATAAGCAGTTCTTC.

This clonotype was found once. The chain carries TRBV24-1 and TRBJ2-3, with D possibly TRBD2 on 6 matching bases. The length of the CDR3 is 15 residues. V was shortened by 2 bases and J by 4 bases, with 12 bases between the two germline ends. The germline V gene encodes CDR1 KGHDR and CDR2 SFDVKD. CDR3 DNA sequence: TGTGCCACCAGTGATTCCGGGAGTTTCCCAGATACGCAGTATTTT. It yields the protein CATSDSGSFPDTQYF.

This clonotype was counted between two and nine times. The chain couples TRBV19 to TRBJ2-7; D uncertain. V lost 2 bases and J 0 bases, leaving 8 bases between the germline ends. From germline, CDR1 is LNHDA and CDR2 SQIVND (reference sequence). The CDR3 is made up of 14 amino acids. This CDR3 is CASSIPGLSYEQYF. The CDR3 DNA follows: TGTGCCAGTAGTATACCAGGTCTCTCCTACGAGCAGTACTTC.

This clonotype has only a few counts. The chain has TRBV13 and TRBJ2-7; tentative D call: TRBD2 (6 bases). The CDR3 loop spans 15 amino acids. V was cut by 5 bases and J by 3 bases, with 17 bases left in between. CDR1 PRHDT and CDR2 FYEKMQ come from the germline V gene (reference sequence). The CDR3 region has the DNA TGTGCCAGCAGCCAACGCGGGACCTCAAGCTACGAGCAGTACTTC. Its translation is CASSQRGTSSYEQYF.

This clonotype has at least ten counts. The chain recombines TRBV28 with TRBJ1-5, with TRBD1 matching 7 bases. V dropped 5 bases and J dropped 9; count of bases not matched to a gene: 10. Germline loops: CDR1 MDHEN, CDR2 SYDVKM. The CDR3 runs 14 residues. The CDR3 loop is CASSPTGVVAPQHF. CDR3 sequence (DNA): TGTGCCAGCAGTCCAACAGGGGTTGTGGCGCCCCAGCATTTT.

V is TRBV27 and J is TRBJ2-3, with 9 bases identical to TRBD2. V shed 3 bases and J 5 bases; nucleotides not matched to a gene: 9. The CDR3 has 16 residues. Germline CDR1 and CDR2: MNHEY and SMNVEV (reference sequence). CDR3 coding DNA: TGTGCCAGCAGTTTTGGTAGCGGGAGCGCCGGAGATACGCAGTATTTT. Translated: CASSFGSGSAGDTQYF.

The rearrangement uses TRBV18 and TRBJ1-3; tentative D call: TRBD1 (5 bases). This CDR3 is 15 amino acids long. The ends were cut back, 6 bases at V and 0 bases at J, with 12 bases in the middle. Looked up from germline, CDR1 is KGHSH and CDR2 is LQKENI. The CDR3 region has the DNA TGTGCCAGCTCGCCTTGGGACGTCTCTGGAAACACCATATATTTT. The encoded protein is CASSPWDVSGNTIYF.

This chain uses TRBV24-1 with TRBJ1-4; D might be TRBD1 (5 bases). CDR3 size: 15 residues. CDR1 is KGHDR and CDR2 is SFDVKD in the germline V gene. V lost 4 bases to trimming and J lost 8 bases, with 16 bases between them. CDR3 region: CATSDHGIGGEKLFF. The CDR3 DNA follows: TGTGCCACCAGTGACCACGGGATCGGGGGGGAAAAACTGTTTTTT.

This clonotype is a singleton in its sample. The J gene is TRBJ1-1, the V gene TRBV4-2; TRBD1 aligns across 7 bases. The V and J ends lost 5 bases and 5 bases, in that order; junction bases with no gene match: 8. The V gene's germline CDR1 is LGHNA and CDR2 YNFKEQ. The CDR3 consists of 14 residues. CDR3 in DNA: TGTGCCAGCAGCTATACAGGGGCCAGGACTGAAGCTTTCTTT. It translates to CASSYTGARTEAFF.

The chain is built from TRBV12-3 or TRBV12-4 and TRBJ2-7; unclear D gene. The CDR3 is 14 residues long. With 2 bases removed from V and 5 bases from J, the gap between germline ends came to 13 bases. The CDR3 region is CASSLSLGAHEQYF. The CDR3 coding sequence is TGTGCCAGCAGTTTATCCCTAGGTGCCCACGAGCAGTACTTC.

This rearrangement joins TRBV6-2 or TRBV6-3 to TRBJ2-5; D may be TRBD2 (5 bases). Trimming cost V 7 bases and J 3 bases, with 21 bases left between them. CDR3 size: 16 residues. CDR1 is MNHEY and CDR2 is SVGEGT in the germline V gene. The DNA for the CDR3 is TGTGCCAGCACAGCGGTACCAGCCTTACTAAAAGAGACCCAGTACTTC. This translates into CASTAVPALLKETQYF.

V is TRBV29-1 and J is TRBJ2-1, with 8 bases identical to TRBD2. The V gene's germline CDR1 is SQVTM and CDR2 ANQGSEA. This CDR3 region has 14 residues. Germline trimming cut 1 base from V and 7 bases from J; bases unmatched to any gene: 6. The CDR3 loop is CSVEGKASGNEQFF. CDR3 DNA sequence: TGCAGCGTTGAAGGGAAAGCTAGCGGGAATGAGCAGTTCTTC.

This clonotype was observed a handful of times. The chain combines TRBV10-2 with TRBJ2-1; D unclear. The length of the CDR3 is 11 residues. Germline-derived CDR1 and CDR2 are WSHSY and SAAADI. Between the trimmed V and J ends, which lost 3 bases and 9 bases, there was a span of 6 bases. CDR3 nucleotides: TGCGCCAGCAGTGATATTAGTGAGCAGTTCTTC. Its translation: CASSDISEQFF.

This clonotype has more than one count but fewer than ten. The CDR3, as DNA: TGTGCCATCAGGACTAGCGGGAAAGAGACCCAGTACTTC. Amino acids: CAIRTSGKETQYF. The chain uses TRBV10-3 and TRBJ2-5; the match to TRBD2 covers 11 bases. The CDR3 totals 13 residues. V lost 6 bases and J lost 3; bases outside the gene matches: 0. Germline CDR1 reads ENHRY; CDR2 reads SYGVKD.

The V and J genes are TRBV11-2 and TRBJ2-6; no definite D call. CDR1 is SGHAT, CDR2 FQNNGV, per germline. This CDR3 comprises 14 residues. Trimming shortened V by 6 bases and J by 2 bases, and 8 bases separated the two germline ends. The CDR3 DNA reads as TGTGCCAGCAGTCTATCCCCTGGGGCCAACGTCCTGACTTTC. Translated, it gives CASSLSPGANVLTF.